This T cell receptor beta chain was recovered during a study of blood T cell repertoires in COVID-19. As for the study in general: Material from acute and convalescent COVID-19 was sourced from the United States, Italy and Spain. T cells, B-cell-depleted T cells, or PBMCs supplied cDNA or gDNA.

The germline CDR1 and CDR2 sequences are GTSNPN and SVGIG (reference sequence). V lost 3 bases, J lost 8 bases, and 10 bases lay in between. CDR3 length: 11 amino acids. In the original workflow: Nucleated cell number was recorded as an estimate derived from reference gene primer amplification. Only in-frame clones appear in the TCRdb table, and some are missing; sequencing was by immunoSEQ multiplex PCR. That table supplies the V and J calls and clone size; D and trimming were determined from the DNA. The sample includes about 330,000 clones, 88% of them seen just once. V usage is TRBV30 and J usage is TRBJ1-2; tentative D call: TRBD1 (6 bases). The receptor was isolated from a woman between 45 and 65 years old with active or convalescent COVID-19. The sequenced sample was peripheral blood. The CDR3, as DNA: TGTGCCTGGAGGGAACAGGGAGGCTACACCTTC. Translation gives CAWREQGGYTF.